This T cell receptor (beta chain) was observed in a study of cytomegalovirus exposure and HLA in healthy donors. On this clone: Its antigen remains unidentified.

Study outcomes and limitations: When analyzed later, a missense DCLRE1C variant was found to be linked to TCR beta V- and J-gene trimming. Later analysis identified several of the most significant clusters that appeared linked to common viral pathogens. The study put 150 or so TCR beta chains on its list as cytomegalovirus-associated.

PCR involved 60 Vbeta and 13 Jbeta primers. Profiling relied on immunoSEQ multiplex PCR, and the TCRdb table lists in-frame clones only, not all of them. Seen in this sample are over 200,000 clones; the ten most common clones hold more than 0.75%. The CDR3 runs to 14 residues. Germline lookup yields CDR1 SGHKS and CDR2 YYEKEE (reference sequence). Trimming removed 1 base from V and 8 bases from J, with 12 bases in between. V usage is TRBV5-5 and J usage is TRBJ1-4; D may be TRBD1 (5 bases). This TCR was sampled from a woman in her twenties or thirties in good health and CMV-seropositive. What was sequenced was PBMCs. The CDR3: CASSLIREGEKLFF. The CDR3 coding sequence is TGTGCCAGCAGCTTGATCAGGGAGGGGGAAAAACTGTTTTTT. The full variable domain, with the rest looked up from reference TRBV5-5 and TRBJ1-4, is DAGVTQSPTHLIKTRGQQVTLRCSPISGHKSVSWYQQVLGQGPQFIFQYYEKEERGRGNFPDRFSARQFPNYSSELNVNALLLGDSALYLCASSLIREGEKLFFGSGTQLSVL.